The sequence of this T cell receptor (beta chain) was determined in a study of PD-1 blockade in classical Hodgkin lymphoma. Study observations and caveats: Relapsed/refractory patients reportedly had lower baseline diversity than newly diagnosed patients. By C4D1, diversity of CD4+ TCRs had risen significantly, whereas that of CD8+ TCRs had not. Prior to therapy, complete responders displayed diversity much like that of newly diagnosed patients. Factors driving the repertoire differences, possibly disease activity or prior therapy, remain undefined.

Produced via immunoSEQ multiplex PCR; TCRdb's table is partial and in-frame only. The table records about 96,000 clones, 93% of them present only once. The time point denotes: cycle 4 day 1 (C4D1), after 6 weeks of nivolumab. Every patient had relapsed following autologous stem cell transplantation, and cohorts differed in brentuximab vedotin exposure. Germline V gives CDR1 MNHEY, CDR2 SMNVEV (reference sequence). CDR3 size: 16 residues. V lost 6 bases to trimming and J lost 0 bases, with 18 bases between them. Remarks on this clone: Its antigen is still unknown.

This TCR derives from a human donor with classical Hodgkin lymphoma. The sample consisted of peripheral blood mononuclear cells (PBMCs), taken before the fourth cycle of nivolumab. The gene calls are TRBV27 and TRBJ2-7; D gene uncertain. CDR3 region: CASSRISPRSSYEQYF. The CDR3 DNA reads as TGTGCCAGCAGCCGGATAAGCCCCAGGAGCTCCTACGAGCAGTACTTC.